These T cell receptor beta chains were read from a single sample in a study of T cells in Graves' hyperthyroidism and ophthalmopathy. Each CDR3 protein is one row after TCRdb ran MiXCR on the multiplex PCR reads. This table holds about 530,000 distinct CDR3 sequences, roughly a sixth found once. Sequences were obtained from blood. The origin of the receptors is a woman younger than 30 with Graves' ophthalmopathy. CDR3s include the opening cysteine and the closing phenylalanine or tryptophan. Each record gives: J gene, clone size, D gene, CDR3 length, V gene, CDR3 DNA, CDR3 protein. D genes are given only for firm matches. Expanded clones are given a class, and other clones once, few, many or no size at all.

J gene: TRBJ2-1; clone size: many; D gene: NA; CDR3 length: 15; V gene: TRBV6-1; CDR3 DNA: TGTGCCAGCAGCGTCGACAGGCCCTCCTACAATGAGCAGTTCTTC; CDR3 protein: CASSVDRPSYNEQFF
J gene: TRBJ2-3; clone size: many; D gene: TRBD2; CDR3 length: 15; V gene: TRBV20-1; CDR3 DNA: TGCAGTGCTGGCGGGACTAGCGGTTTCACAGATACGCAGTATTTT; CDR3 protein: CSAGGTSGFTDTQYF
J gene: TRBJ2-1; clone size: NA; D gene: TRBD2; CDR3 length: 16; V gene: TRBV11-2; CDR3 DNA: TGTGCCAGCAGCCAACAAGGGACTAGCGGGGTCAATGAGCAGTTCTTC; CDR3 protein: CASSQQGTSGVNEQFF
J gene: TRBJ2-7; clone size: many; D gene: TRBD2; CDR3 length: 15; V gene: TRBV7-2; CDR3 DNA: TGTGCCAGCAGCGTACACGGTCGGGAGGGCCTAGAGCAGTACTTC; CDR3 protein: CASSVHGREGLEQYF
J gene: TRBJ1-6; clone size: many; D gene: NA; CDR3 length: 19; V gene: TRBV2; CDR3 DNA: TGTGCCAGCAGGACCAACCGTCAGCCATGGAGCTCCTATAATTCACCCCTCCACTTT; CDR3 protein: CASRTNRQPWSSYNSPLHF
J gene: TRBJ2-1; clone size: NA; D gene: NA; CDR3 length: 15; V gene: TRBV18; CDR3 DNA: TGTGCCAGCTCACCCTTCATCCAGAGGGATAATGAGCAGTTCTTC; CDR3 protein: CASSPFIQRDNEQFF
J gene: TRBJ2-3; clone size: many; D gene: TRBD2; CDR3 length: 15; V gene: TRBV2; CDR3 DNA: TGTGCCAGCAGTACCCTGGCGGGGGGGATCGATACGCAGTATTTT; CDR3 protein: CASSTLAGGIDTQYF
J gene: TRBJ2-3; clone size: few; D gene: NA; CDR3 length: 16; V gene: TRBV2; CDR3 DNA: TGTGCCAGCAGCCAAGGGCGGGATTTTTCGGAAGATACGCAGTATTTT; CDR3 protein: CASSQGRDFSEDTQYF
J gene: TRBJ1-5; clone size: many; D gene: NA; CDR3 length: 15; V gene: TRBV28; CDR3 DNA: TGTGCCAGCAGTTTCGGGGGCTCGGGGAAACAGCCCCAGCATTTT; CDR3 protein: CASSFGGSGKQPQHF
J gene: TRBJ1-6; clone size: NA; D gene: TRBD1; CDR3 length: 17; V gene: TRBV27; CDR3 DNA: TGTGCCAGCAGCTTCGGACAGGGGAGCTCCTATAATTCACCCCTCCACTTT; CDR3 protein: CASSFGQGSSYNSPLHF
J gene: TRBJ2-2; clone size: few; D gene: NA; CDR3 length: 17; V gene: TRBV6-5; CDR3 DNA: TGTGCCAGCAGTTACAGTCTGTCGCCTTATGCGGCCGGGGAGCTGTTTTTT; CDR3 protein: CASSYSLSPYAAGELFF
J gene: TRBJ1-3; clone size: few; D gene: NA; CDR3 length: 15; V gene: TRBV7-7; CDR3 DNA: TGTGCTAGCAGCTTAGGTTGGGGCTCTGGAAACACCATATATTTT; CDR3 protein: CASSLGWGSGNTIYF
J gene: TRBJ1-5; clone size: many; D gene: NA; CDR3 length: 14; V gene: TRBV27; CDR3 DNA: TGTGCCAGCAGCCCATCAGTGAGCGGTCAGCCCCAGCATTTT; CDR3 protein: CASSPSVSGQPQHF
J gene: TRBJ1-1; clone size: many; D gene: NA; CDR3 length: 14; V gene: TRBV30; CDR3 DNA: TGTGCCTGGAGTGTACGGGGAGCGTCAGGGGAAGCTTTCTTT; CDR3 protein: CAWSVRGASGEAFF
J gene: TRBJ1-5; clone size: NA; D gene: TRBD1; CDR3 length: 14; V gene: TRBV4-1; CDR3 DNA: TGCGCCAGCAGCGAACTACAGGGGTTCCAGCCCCAGCATTTT; CDR3 protein: CASSELQGFQPQHF
J gene: TRBJ1-1; clone size: many; D gene: NA; CDR3 length: 14; V gene: TRBV6-2/TRBV6-3; CDR3 DNA: TGTGCCAGCAGTCCACACGACCTAGGCACTGAAGCTTTCTTT; CDR3 protein: CASSPHDLGTEAFF
J gene: TRBJ1-2; clone size: many; D gene: NA; CDR3 length: 15; V gene: TRBV7-2; CDR3 DNA: TGTGCCAGCAGCTTAGGGGGGGAGGGCTTCTATGGCTACACCTTC; CDR3 protein: CASSLGGEGFYGYTF
J gene: TRBJ2-7; clone size: NA; D gene: NA; CDR3 length: 13; V gene: TRBV19; CDR3 DNA: TGTGCCAGTAGTATCAGTGAGGGTTACGAGCAGTACTTC; CDR3 protein: CASSISEGYEQYF
J gene: TRBJ1-1; clone size: many; D gene: NA; CDR3 length: 14; V gene: TRBV3-1; CDR3 DNA: TGTGCCAGCAGCCAAGTGTCAAGATACACTGAAGCTTTCTTT; CDR3 protein: CASSQVSRYTEAFF
J gene: TRBJ2-7; clone size: many; D gene: NA; CDR3 length: 12; V gene: TRBV10-3; CDR3 DNA: TGTGCCATCAGTGAGTCGGTTTACGAGCAGTACTTC; CDR3 protein: CAISESVYEQYF
J gene: TRBJ1-2; clone size: few; D gene: NA; CDR3 length: 15; V gene: TRBV29-1; CDR3 DNA: TGCAGCGTTGAAGATCGGGGGGGAGTGGGCTATGGCTACACCTTC; CDR3 protein: CSVEDRGGVGYGYTF
J gene: TRBJ2-3; clone size: few; D gene: NA; CDR3 length: 14; V gene: TRBV6-1; CDR3 DNA: TGTGCCAGCAGTCCCGGGTCGGGGGGCACTACGCAGTATTTT; CDR3 protein: CASSPGSGGTTQYF
J gene: TRBJ1-4; clone size: NA; D gene: NA; CDR3 length: 15; V gene: TRBV6-1; CDR3 DNA: TGTGCCAGCAGTGGAGCGGGGCTCGGGGGGGAAAAACTGTTTTTT; CDR3 protein: CASSGAGLGGEKLFF
J gene: TRBJ2-1; clone size: few; D gene: NA; CDR3 length: 15; V gene: TRBV20-1; CDR3 DNA: TGCAGTGCTATCGTAGAGGATAGCTCCTACAATGAGCAGTTCTTC; CDR3 protein: CSAIVEDSSYNEQFF
J gene: TRBJ2-1; clone size: NA; D gene: NA; CDR3 length: 13; V gene: TRBV29-1; CDR3 DNA: TGCAGCGTTGAAAGGGACCTCTACAATGAGCAGTTCTTC; CDR3 protein: CSVERDLYNEQFF
J gene: TRBJ1-1; clone size: many; D gene: NA; CDR3 length: 14; V gene: TRBV28; CDR3 DNA: TGTGCCAGCAGTCCCCGTGAGGGGGAGACTGAAGCTTTCTTT; CDR3 protein: CASSPREGETEAFF
J gene: TRBJ1-1; clone size: NA; D gene: NA; CDR3 length: 14; V gene: TRBV27; CDR3 DNA: TGTGCCAGCAGTTTATCGGTAGGGAGAGTTGAAGCTTTCTTT; CDR3 protein: CASSLSVGRVEAFF
J gene: TRBJ2-2; clone size: many; D gene: TRBD1; CDR3 length: 16; V gene: TRBV7-3; CDR3 DNA: TGTGCCAGCACTACCACCGGGACAGGGTACACCGGGGAGCTGTTTTTT; CDR3 protein: CASTTTGTGYTGELFF
J gene: TRBJ2-7; clone size: many; D gene: NA; CDR3 length: 13; V gene: TRBV20-1; CDR3 DNA: TGCAGTGCTAGAGATGTACGGGCCAACGAGCAGTACTTC; CDR3 protein: CSARDVRANEQYF
J gene: TRBJ1-2; clone size: NA; D gene: NA; CDR3 length: 12; V gene: TRBV10-3; CDR3 DNA: TGTGCCATCAGTGACTACAGCTATGGCTACACCTTC; CDR3 protein: CAISDYSYGYTF
J gene: TRBJ2-7; clone size: many; D gene: TRBD1; CDR3 length: 14; V gene: TRBV12-3/TRBV12-4; CDR3 DNA: TGTGCCAGCAGTACAAGACAGGGGGTGAGGGAGCAGTACTTC; CDR3 protein: CASSTRQGVREQYF
J gene: TRBJ2-3; clone size: many; D gene: TRBD2; CDR3 length: 16; V gene: TRBV3-1; CDR3 DNA: TGTGCCAGCAGTCGGACTAGCGGGGGATTCACAGATACGCAGTATTTT; CDR3 protein: CASSRTSGGFTDTQYF
J gene: TRBJ2-3; clone size: many; D gene: TRBD1; CDR3 length: 14; V gene: TRBV20-1; CDR3 DNA: TGCAGTGCTGATGCGACAGGGGACACAGATACGCAGTATTTT; CDR3 protein: CSADATGDTDTQYF
J gene: TRBJ1-4; clone size: NA; D gene: TRBD1; CDR3 length: 14; V gene: TRBV5-1; CDR3 DNA: TGCGCCAGCAGCTCGGGACAGGGGCCCGAAAAACTGTTTTTT; CDR3 protein: CASSSGQGPEKLFF
J gene: TRBJ1-1; clone size: many; D gene: NA; CDR3 length: 16; V gene: TRBV4-1; CDR3 DNA: TGCGCCAGCAGCCGATTGCTGGGGGGGTCGAGAACTGAAGCTTTCTTT; CDR3 protein: CASSRLLGGSRTEAFF
J gene: TRBJ1-2; clone size: many; D gene: NA; CDR3 length: 13; V gene: TRBV29-1; CDR3 DNA: TGCAGCGTTGCCCCCAGGGACTACTATGGCTACACCTTC; CDR3 protein: CSVAPRDYYGYTF
J gene: TRBJ2-2; clone size: once; D gene: NA; CDR3 length: 13; V gene: TRBV7-3; CDR3 DNA: TGTGCCAGCAGCTTTGGATTAATCGGGGAGCTGTTTTTT; CDR3 protein: CASSFGLIGELFF
J gene: TRBJ2-7; clone size: NA; D gene: NA; CDR3 length: 17; V gene: TRBV4-1; CDR3 DNA: TGCGCCAGCAGCCAAGCCATGGAAAGCGGCCCATCCTACGAGCAGTACTTC; CDR3 protein: CASSQAMESGPSYEQYF
J gene: TRBJ2-3; clone size: many; D gene: TRBD1; CDR3 length: 15; V gene: TRBV11-3; CDR3 DNA: TGTGCCAGCAGCACGACAGGGGGGGGCACAGATACGCAGTATTTT; CDR3 protein: CASSTTGGGTDTQYF
J gene: TRBJ2-1; clone size: few; D gene: TRBD2; CDR3 length: 16; V gene: TRBV10-3; CDR3 DNA: TGTGCCATCAGTGACCTACGACTAGCGGGAGCCTTTGAGCAGTTCTTC; CDR3 protein: CAISDLRLAGAFEQFF
J gene: TRBJ1-1; clone size: many; D gene: NA; CDR3 length: 14; V gene: TRBV5-1; CDR3 DNA: TGCGCCAGCAGCTTTACATTTTTAGGTACTGAAGCTTTCTTT; CDR3 protein: CASSFTFLGTEAFF
J gene: TRBJ2-1; clone size: few; D gene: NA; CDR3 length: 11; V gene: TRBV30; CDR3 DNA: TGTGCCTGGAGGAGTTTCAGGGTGCAGTTCTTC; CDR3 protein: CAWRSFRVQFF
J gene: TRBJ2-5; clone size: NA; D gene: NA; CDR3 length: 15; V gene: TRBV13; CDR3 DNA: TGTGCCAGCAGCTCCGAGGGGGACGTCGGAGAGACCCAGTACTTC; CDR3 protein: CASSSEGDVGETQYF
J gene: TRBJ1-1; clone size: many; D gene: NA; CDR3 length: 13; V gene: TRBV7-3; CDR3 DNA: TGTGCCAGCAGCGGTGGCTCGAGGACTGAAGCTTTCTTT; CDR3 protein: CASSGGSRTEAFF
J gene: TRBJ2-1; clone size: NA; D gene: NA; CDR3 length: 16; V gene: TRBV7-6; CDR3 DNA: TGTGCCAGCAGCTCCCGCCTGGGCCCGACGGGGGATGAGCAGTTCTTC; CDR3 protein: CASSSRLGPTGDEQFF
J gene: TRBJ2-5; clone size: NA; D gene: TRBD1; CDR3 length: 16; V gene: TRBV5-5; CDR3 DNA: TGTGCCAGCAGCTTCCTTCCGGGACAGATACAAGAGACCCAGTACTTC; CDR3 protein: CASSFLPGQIQETQYF
J gene: TRBJ2-2; clone size: NA; D gene: TRBD1; CDR3 length: 16; V gene: TRBV24-1; CDR3 DNA: TGTGCCACCAGTGATGAGACAGGGGATAAAACCGGGGAGCTGTTTTTT; CDR3 protein: CATSDETGDKTGELFF
J gene: TRBJ2-1; clone size: many; D gene: NA; CDR3 length: 15; V gene: TRBV7-3; CDR3 DNA: TGTGCCAGCAGCTTAACCCAGGACACCTCAAATGAGCAGTTCTTC; CDR3 protein: CASSLTQDTSNEQFF
J gene: TRBJ2-4; clone size: NA; D gene: TRBD1; CDR3 length: 13; V gene: TRBV7-9; CDR3 DNA: TGTGCCAGCAGCGACACTGACAAGGGGGCGAGGTACTTC; CDR3 protein: CASSDTDKGARYF
J gene: TRBJ1-5; clone size: NA; D gene: NA; CDR3 length: 15; V gene: TRBV7-2; CDR3 DNA: TGTGCCAGCAGCTTATACCCCCTAAACAATCAGCCCCAGCATTTT; CDR3 protein: CASSLYPLNNQPQHF